The clone carrying this TCR beta chain was found a few times. Its antigen is as yet unknown. The data belong to a study of beta chain features in type 1 diabetes. Overall study findings and caveats: A closer apparent resemblance between naive, central memory and Treg TCRB repertoires was seen in patients than in healthy donors. Over-representation of high TCR-expressing cells was a possible consequence of cDNA sequencing.

The CDR3 runs 14 residues. V was cut by 0 bases and J by 7 bases, with 13 bases left in between. Germline CDR1 reads SGHAT; CDR2 reads FQNNGV. Reverse transcription of all isolated RNA meant that expressed TCRB transcripts were sequenced. Repertoires were generated with immunoSEQ multiplex PCR, while TCRdb's copy carries only in-frame clones and drops some. The sample contains hundreds of thousands of clones, roughly a sixth of which appear only once. V usage is TRBV11-2 and J usage is TRBJ2-7, with D possibly TRBD2 on 5 matching bases. Sequenced sample: naive CD4+ T cells from blood. This clonotype was obtained from a man aged 18 to 35 in good health. The CDR3 DNA reads TGTGCCAGCAGCTTAGATATCGGGGTAGGGGAGCAGTACTTC. Its protein product is CASSLDIGVGEQYF. Using reference TRBV11-2 and TRBJ2-7 for the parts outside the CDR3, the full variable domain is EAGVAQSPRYKIIEKRQSVAFWCNPISGHATLYWYQQILGQGPKLLIQFQNNGVVDDSQLPKDRFSAERLKGVDSTLKIQPAKLEDSAVYLCASSLDIGVGEQYFGPGTRLTVT.